This passage covers 4 T cell receptor beta chains from one sample sequenced in a study of OX40 agonist ivuxolimab in advanced cancers. The data were produced by immunoSEQ multiplex PCR, yet TCRdb's version contains in-frame clones alone and is incomplete. The sample has 35,000 or so clones; about 90% are singletons. Material: CD4+ or CD8+ T cells sorted from blood, obtained in a trial of the OX40 agonist ivuxolimab. These receptors originate from an adult with an advanced solid tumor such as melanoma, head and neck, liver or kidney cancer.

The V and J genes are TRBV19 and TRBJ2-7; the match to TRBD1 covers 8 bases. This CDR3 spans 14 amino acids. V gave up 6 bases and J gave up 6 bases; unmatched junction bases: 10. Germline V CDR1 and CDR2: LNHDA, SQIVND (reference sequence). CDR3: CASRGQAWAGEQYF. The CDR3 coding sequence is TGTGCCAGTAGGGGACAGGCTTGGGCGGGCGAGCAGTACTTC. The full variable domain, completed using reference TRBV19 and TRBJ2-7, is DGGITQSPKYLFRKEGQNVTLSCEQNLNHDAMYWYRQDPGQGLRLIYYSQIVNDFQKGDIAEGYSVSREKKESFPLTVTSAQKNPTAFYLCASRGQAWAGEQYFGPGTRLTVT.

The rearrangement uses TRBV6-5 and TRBJ2-7; the match to TRBD1 covers 10 bases. This CDR3 comprises 15 residues. V shed 3 bases and J 2 bases; nucleotides not matched to a gene: 4. Germline V gives CDR1 MNHEY, CDR2 SVGAGI. The CDR3 DNA sequence: TGTGCCAGCAGTTATGCGGGACAGGGGCCCTACGAGCAGTACTTC. Its translation: CASSYAGQGPYEQYF.

This chain joins TRBV30 and TRBJ1-1; D is unclear. Germline V lookup: CDR1 GTSNPN, CDR2 SVGIG (reference sequence). V was clipped by 0 bases and J by 3 bases, with 14 bases between them. The CDR3 has 15 amino acids. The CDR3 DNA reads TGTGCCTGGAGTGTAGGACTCGGAGAAGACACTGAAGCTTTCTTT. As protein: CAWSVGLGEDTEAFF.

In the case of this clone: The sample has other DNA sequences that encode this CDR3 too. The genes are TRBV27 and TRBJ2-1; 8 bases align to TRBD2. The ends lost 5 bases at V and 0 bases at J; junction bases unmatched: 0. The CDR3 runs 14 residues. Germline CDR1 reads MNHEY; CDR2 reads SMNVEV (reference sequence). DNA of the CDR3: TGTGCCAGCAGTCTAGCGGGCTCCTACAATGAGCAGTTCTTC. Protein product: CASSLAGSYNEQFF.